This T cell receptor beta chain originates from a study of blood T cell repertoires in COVID-19 (dated by TCRdb to between 2020 and 2021). A note on the overall study: The collaborator samples originated in the United States, Italy and Spain and spanned the acute and convalescent phases of COVID-19. Subjects who had been exposed to COVID-19, were actively infected with it, or had recovered from it provided the deeply sampled blood TCRbeta repertoires that made up the dataset. Where available, HLA class I and class II types were taken from metadata supplied by the sample provider and were not determined by assay-based typing. The prospective study material was composed of cDNA or gDNA derived from T cells, B-cell-depleted T cells, or PBMCs. A de-identified subject ID, COVID-19 status, age in years and sex were almost always included in the sample metadata. The repertoires were released in a freely available public database meant as a resource for research on the immune response to SARS-CoV-2. Samples were obtained from the ongoing ImmuneRACE study (first 160 participants) and from 1,254 subjects provided by 6 global collaborators.

The immunoSEQ Assay, a bias-controlled multiplex PCR, was used to amplify TCRbeta CDR3 regions from genomic DNA. The authors' analysis ran thus. The number of nucleated cells in each sample was estimated from the amplification of reference gene primers within the assay. Sequence reads were collapsed and filtered to measure the absolute abundance of every unique TCRbeta CDR3 rearrangement. For each sample, productive Simpson clonality was calculated by taking the square root of Simpson's diversity index across productive rearrangements. The table comes from immuneACCESS by way of TCRdb, which keeps in-frame sequences with V and J called. Part of the clones is missing from these tables; in studies checked, under half for an unresolved V gene and the rest for unknown reasons. That table gives V, J and clone size, and the DNA gave D and trimming. Here the sample has about 82,000 clones; roughly 90% occur a single time. The top ten hold more than 0.9% of the sample.

Study-level results and caveats: How much clinical and demographic metadata was included differed by source and by participant, and the metadata was provided uncurated.

The CDR3, cysteine through phenylalanine, is 14 amino acids long. Of all the DNA, just the CDR3 is kept, 42 bases in frame from base 1. CDR1 LNHDA and CDR2 SQIVND were looked up in the germline V gene (reference sequence). V has 1 base trimmed and J has 8 bases trimmed; junction bases matching no gene number 5. With regard to this clone: The target of this receptor is not known. The sample holds no much larger clone one base away, and base qualities are not on file.

In the prospective study, participants were roughly 18 to 90 years old, resided in 20 to 30 geographic areas of the United States, and were enrolled through a virtual design. In the prospective study, participants were assigned to cohorts based on the clinical history participants reported in a screening survey and a study questionnaire. In the prospective study, mobile phlebotomists collected whole blood, serum and a nasopharyngeal or oropharyngeal swab from each participant. Over an approximately 2-month period, participants in the prospective study had the option of providing additional blood draws and questionnaires. Prospective study blood samples were shipped either frozen or at room temperature before DNA extraction.

The receptor was derived from a woman aged 45-60 years with acute COVID-19. The chain joins TRBV19 to TRBJ2-4; TRBD2 matches 7 bases in the middle. Sequencing input: PBMCs or T cells enriched from blood (not recorded which). The CDR3 in this case is CASSIGGGRDIQYF. The DNA reads as follows: TGTGCCAGTAGTATAGGGGGAGGGAGAGACATTCAGTACTTC.